This T cell receptor beta chain was captured in a study of T cells in Graves' hyperthyroidism and ophthalmopathy. Whole-study findings and limits: Prediction of ophthalmopathy progression came a median around 6.5 months pre-onset.

Trimming removed 7 bases from V and 1 base from J, with 7 bases in between. The CDR3 is made up of 12 amino acids. Germline CDR1 is MDHEN and CDR2 is SYDVKM. The sample holds many counts of this clonotype. Antigen: not known. Amplified TCR beta CDR3 regions derived from RNA transcripts. TCR CDR3 underwent first-round RT-PCR with the HTBI primer set. TCRdb re-called the multiplex PCR reads through MiXCR, storing one row per CDR3 protein. This sample has approximately 640,000 distinct CDR3 sequences, with around 15% found just once. Patients were excluded for uncontrolled infection, other autoimmune disease, pregnancy or lactation. PBMCs were collected from a roughly 9.7 ml volume of fresh peripheral blood.

The clonotype comes from a woman aged 25 to 45 with Graves' hyperthyroidism. Sequenced sample: blood. This sequence joins TRBV28 and TRBJ1-1; D not resolved. The CDR3 region is CASTRSNTEAFF. The DNA for the CDR3 is TGTGCCAGCACAAGGTCGAACACTGAAGCTTTCTTT.